A single sample is the source of the 20 T cell receptor beta chains below, sequenced in a study of post-analysis software for immune sequencing data. General observations from the study: Elevated frequency relative to controls characterized 4 or 5 TRBV segments in patients, TRBV5-6, TRBV5-1 and TRBV20-1 among them.

Presence of unique molecular identifiers characterized the TCR beta cDNA libraries. TCRdb redid the calling of the PCR reads with MiXCR, one entry per CDR3 protein. The table has approximately 350,000 distinct CDR3 sequences, around a third seen once; the top ten hold about an eighth. These receptors lack a known antigen. Sequencing used blood. The origin of the receptors is a girl aged 5-17 years with multiple sclerosis.

The chain has TRBV20-1 and TRBJ2-3; 8 bases agree with TRBD2. V shed 1 base, J shed 4 bases, and the junction held 7 bases outside the gene matches. Germline CDR1 and CDR2: DFQATT and SNEGSKA (reference sequence). This CDR3 region has 15 residues. In DNA form, the CDR3 reads TGCAGTGCTAGAGCGGGCGGGGGGAGCGCAGATACGCAGTATTTT. It yields the protein CSARAGGGSADTQYF.

The rearrangement uses TRBV12-3 or TRBV12-4 and TRBJ2-2, with D unresolved. Between the trimmed V and J ends, which lost 1 base and 7 bases, there was a span of 10 bases. CDR3 size: 14 residues. As DNA, the CDR3 is TGTGCCAGCAGTTTAGGAGAGTGGATCGGGGAGCTGTTTTTT. Protein product: CASSLGEWIGELFF.

This clonotype was recorded a few times. This chain uses TRBV10-3 with TRBJ2-3, with D possibly called TRBD1 or TRBD2 (5 bases each). The V end lost 4 bases, the J end lost 1 base, and 15 bases lay between the germline ends. This CDR3 contains 16 residues. Germline V gene sequence: CDR1 ENHRY, CDR2 SYGVKD. The CDR3 protein is CAISATEGAGTDTQYF. DNA of the CDR3: TGTGCCATCAGTGCGACAGAGGGAGCAGGCACAGATACGCAGTATTTT.

This clonotype has only a few counts. The V call is TRBV7-3, the J call TRBJ1-1; 10 positions match TRBD1. V trimming: 4 bases; J trimming: 1 base; junction bases outside the gene matches: 3. The CDR3 consists of 15 residues. The V gene's germline CDR1 is SGHTA and CDR2 FQGTGA. CDR3 DNA: TGTGCCAGCAGCTCCGGACAGGGGGGGAACACTGAAGCTTTCTTT. Its protein is CASSSGQGGNTEAFF.

The chain is built from TRBV5-1 and TRBJ2-2, with D possibly TRBD1 on 6 matching bases. This CDR3 spans 15 amino acids. Trimming removed 4 bases at V and 2 bases at J, with 12 bases between. CDR1 is SGHRS and CDR2 is YFSETQ in the germline V gene. The CDR3 region is CASSLQGSNTGELFF. The CDR3 DNA reads as TGCGCCAGCAGCCTACAGGGTAGTAACACCGGGGAGCTGTTTTTT.

The gene calls are TRBV7-9 and TRBJ2-7, with D possibly TRBD1 on 6 matching bases. Looked up from germline, CDR1 is SEHNR and CDR2 is FQNEAQ (reference sequence). The CDR3 length is 12 residues. Trimming took 1 base from V and 9 from J, leaving 10 bases between them. The CDR3 is CASSLGEQGQYF. The DNA of the CDR3 is TGTGCCAGCAGCTTAGGCGAACAGGGGCAGTACTTC.

The gene calls are TRBV5-1 and TRBJ2-7; 9 bases are shared with TRBD1. CDR1 and CDR2 from the germline V gene are SGHRS and YFSETQ. This CDR3 is 14 amino acids long. V shed 4 bases, J shed 5 bases, and the junction held 7 bases outside the gene matches. The CDR3 sequence is CASSPRDRAHEQYF. DNA of the CDR3: TGCGCCAGCAGCCCCCGGGACAGGGCGCACGAGCAGTACTTC.

About this clonotype: One junction end disagrees with the germline gene, perhaps due to a read error. The chain has TRBV12-3 or TRBV12-4 and TRBJ2-1; 15 nucleotides line up with TRBD2. CDR3 length equals 16 residues. The CDR3 DNA reads as TGTGCCACCCTCCGGACTAGCGGGGGGGCCTACAATAAGCAGTTCTTC. Its translation is CATLRTSGGAYNKQFF.

This clonotype appeared a few times. The V call is TRBV2, the J call TRBJ2-3, with 7 bases matching TRBD2. V shed 4 bases and J 5 bases; nucleotides not matched to a gene: 3. CDR1 SNHLY and CDR2 FYNNEI come from the germline V gene. CDR3 length equals 13 residues. The CDR3 here is CASSALARDTQYF. The CDR3 DNA reads TGTGCCAGCAGTGCACTAGCGAGAGATACGCAGTATTTT.

The chain has TRBV28 and TRBJ2-1, with 11 bases lining up with TRBD2. Trimming removed 6 bases from V and 2 bases from J; junction bases left unmatched: 6. CDR3 length: 16 amino acids. Germline lookup yields CDR1 MDHEN and CDR2 SYDVKM. In DNA, the CDR3 is TGTGCCAGCAGGGGAGGGACTAGCGGCGCCTACAATGAGCAGTTCTTC. This codes for CASRGGTSGAYNEQFF.

This chain joins TRBV12-3 or TRBV12-4 and TRBJ1-1; TRBD1 is a possible D gene (5 bases). V lost 6 bases, J lost 8 bases, and 13 bases lay in between. The CDR3 is made up of 12 amino acids. CDR3 sequence: CASRTVPLEAFF. CDR3 nucleotide sequence: TGTGCCAGCAGGACAGTCCCTCTAGAAGCTTTCTTT.

The chain couples TRBV3-1 to TRBJ2-4; tentative D call: TRBD2 (5 bases). The germline V and J ends were trimmed by 4 bases and 3 bases, with 10 bases remaining between them. CDR1 and CDR2 (germline): LGHDT, YNNKEL (reference sequence). The CDR3 consists of 14 residues. The CDR3 loop is CASSRELGKNIQYF. The CDR3 DNA is TGTGCCAGCAGCCGGGAACTAGGCAAAAACATTCAGTACTTC.

The chain uses TRBV20-1 and TRBJ1-2; 10 nucleotides align to TRBD1. J was trimmed by 4 bases and V by 1 base; bases with no gene match: 6. There are 15 residues in the CDR3. Germline CDR1 reads DFQATT; CDR2 reads SNEGSKA (reference sequence). The CDR3 is CSARVGGQGIYGYTF. CDR3 DNA: TGCAGTGCTAGAGTAGGGGGACAGGGGATCTATGGCTACACCTTC.

The chain has TRBV12-3 or TRBV12-4 and TRBJ2-7; 9 bases are a match to TRBD1. V was clipped by 5 bases and J by 4 bases; unmatched bases: 9. The CDR3 totals 15 residues. The CDR3 here is CASSRRGQGKYEQYF. DNA of the CDR3: TGTGCCAGCAGTCGCCGCGGACAGGGGAAGTACGAGCAGTACTTC.

The CDR3 is CASRGNKGETQYF. Here the CDR3 DNA reads TGTGCCAGCAGGGGAAATAAGGGGGAGACCCAGTACTTC. The chain uses TRBV7-6 and TRBJ2-5; TRBD1 might be the D (5 bases). Trimming took off 6 bases at V and 5 bases at J, with 13 bases between the two ends. Germline V gene sequence: CDR1 SGHVS, CDR2 FNYEAQ. The CDR3 spans 13 residues.

The genes are TRBV10-3 and TRBJ1-1; TRBD1 agrees at 7 bases. The trim removed 4 bases at V and 4 bases at J, leaving 12 bases unmatched. The CDR3 totals 16 residues. Germline loops: CDR1 ENHRY, CDR2 SYGVKD. The CDR3: CAISGSTTGKSTEAFF. The CDR3 nucleotides are TGTGCCATCAGTGGATCGACGACAGGGAAGAGCACTGAAGCTTTCTTT.

A few counts support this clonotype. The V and J genes are TRBV7-8 and TRBJ1-2, with no clear D. The length of the CDR3 is 14 residues. V lost 2 bases, J lost 2 bases, and 9 bases lay in between. Germline CDR1 and CDR2: SGHVS and FQNEAQ. DNA for the CDR3: TGTGCCAGCAGCTTAAGCAGCATCAACTATGGCTACACCTTC. It encodes CASSLSSINYGYTF. The full variable domain, its missing parts supplied by reference TRBV7-8 and TRBJ1-2, is GAGVSQSPRYKVAKRGQDVALRCDPISGHVSLFWYQQALGQGPEFLTYFQNEAQLDKSGLPSDRFFAERPEGSVSTLKIQRTQQEDSAVYLCASSLSSINYGYTFGSGTRLTVV.

The chain is built from TRBV18 and TRBJ2-4; D not certain. The germline V gene encodes CDR1 KGHSH and CDR2 LQKENI. Trimming shortened V by 2 bases and J by 2 bases, and 7 bases separated the two germline ends. CDR3 length equals 14 residues. The CDR3 DNA reads as TGTGCCAGCTCACCAGCCGGAACCAAAAACATTCAGTACTTC. Its translation is CASSPAGTKNIQYF.

The chain links TRBV29-1 to TRBJ1-2, with D unclear. Germline CDR1 and CDR2: SQVTM and ANQGSEA. The CDR3 is made up of 12 amino acids. V was pared by 0 bases and J by 3 bases, with 5 bases between. The CDR3 loop is CSVEDWDYGYTF. Written as DNA, the CDR3 is TGCAGCGTTGAAGATTGGGACTATGGCTACACCTTC.

The V and J genes are TRBV2 and TRBJ1-5; D gene unclear. CDR3 length equals 13 residues. Germline CDR1 is SNHLY and CDR2 is FYNNEI. The V and J ends lost 0 bases and 4 bases respectively, with 4 bases between them. CDR3 DNA: TGTGCCAGCAGTGAAGCGCTAAATCAGCCCCAGCATTTT. It specifies CASSEALNQPQHF.